A single sample gave rise to the 18 T cell receptor beta chains below, sequenced in a study of cytomegalovirus exposure and HLA in healthy donors. Libraries were prepared by immunoSEQ multiplex PCR; TCRdb keeps only in-frame clonotypes and omits some of them. The sample shows about 110,000 clones, approximately 94% of them seen only once. The material sequenced was PBMCs. The receptors shown here come from a woman under 30 in good health and CMV-seronegative.

This chain uses TRBV29-1 with TRBJ2-2, with D unresolved. CDR3 size: 14 residues. V was pared by 6 bases and J by 1 base, with 12 bases between. Looked up from germline, CDR1 is SQVTM and CDR2 is ANQGSEA. The CDR3 loop is CSVLLERNTGELFF. The DNA for the CDR3 is TGCAGCGTCCTGCTAGAACGGAACACCGGGGAGCTGTTTTTT.

The DNA of the CDR3 is TGTGCCAGCAGCCAAGCCCCGACTAGAAGTGACGAGCAGTACTTC. As protein: CASSQAPTRSDEQYF. V usage is TRBV4-2 and J usage is TRBJ2-7; D perhaps matches TRBD2 (6 bases). Germline CDR1 reads LGHNA; CDR2 reads YNFKEQ. V shed 1 base and J shed 5 bases, with 15 bases lying between them. The CDR3 has 15 residues.

The chain is built from TRBV6-5 and TRBJ1-2; D not certain. The CDR3 runs 13 residues. V was clipped by 1 base and J by 3 bases, with 6 bases between them. The germline V gene has CDR1 MNHEY and CDR2 SVGAGI. The CDR3: CASSYYPDYGYTF. The CDR3 DNA is TGTGCCAGCAGTTACTATCCTGACTATGGCTACACCTTC.

V usage is TRBV27 and J usage is TRBJ2-3; perhaps TRBD2 as D (6 bases). Between the trimmed V and J ends, which lost 3 bases and 7 bases, there was a span of 14 bases. The germline CDR1 and CDR2 sequences are MNHEY and SMNVEV (reference sequence). The CDR3 is 14 residues long. CDR3 residues: CASSFRASVHTQYF. CDR3 DNA: TGTGCCAGCAGTTTCAGAGCTAGCGTTCATACGCAGTATTTT.

The chain employs TRBV5-1 and TRBJ1-5, with TRBD1 matching over 9 bases. This CDR3 is 17 amino acids long. V was clipped by 2 bases and J by 7 bases; unmatched bases: 13. CDR1 and CDR2 (germline): SGHRS, YFSETQ. CDR3 in amino acids: CASSLRPGQGQGQPQHF. In DNA form, the CDR3 reads TGCGCCAGCAGCTTACGACCGGGACAGGGCCAAGGGCAGCCCCAGCATTTT.

V gene TRBV15 combines with J gene TRBJ1-2; D unclear. The V end was cut by 0 bases, the J end by 2 bases, with 4 bases between. Per the germline V gene, CDR1 is LNHNV and CDR2 is YYDKDF (reference sequence). This CDR3 comprises 13 residues. CDR3 DNA: TGTGCCACCAGCAGAGAACAGAACTATGGCTACACCTTC. Amino acid sequence: CATSREQNYGYTF.

In its sample, this clone was seen a few times. The rearrangement uses TRBV18 and TRBJ2-7; TRBD1 aligns across 10 bases. The CDR3 sequence is 15 residues long. Per the germline V gene, CDR1 is KGHSH and CDR2 is LQKENI. Trimming removed 3 bases from V and 7 bases from J; junction bases left unmatched: 9. CDR3 region: CASSPDRGLQGEQYF. The CDR3 DNA follows: TGTGCCAGCTCACCCGACAGGGGGCTGCAGGGGGAGCAGTACTTC.

The rearrangement links TRBV4-2 to TRBJ2-4; the D gene is possibly TRBD1 (6 bases). This CDR3 region has 17 residues. Per the germline V gene, CDR1 is LGHNA and CDR2 is YNFKEQ. V shed 2 bases and J shed 3 bases, with 17 bases lying between them. The CDR3: CASSQLQGDVVKNIQYF. The DNA of the CDR3 is TGTGCCAGCAGCCAACTACAGGGAGATGTTGTCAAAAACATTCAGTACTTC.

This sequence joins TRBV6-6 and TRBJ2-7; 7 bases are shared with TRBD1. The CDR3 has 14 amino acids. Germline lookup yields CDR1 MNHNY and CDR2 SVGAGI (reference sequence). Germline trimming cut 0 bases from V and 4 bases from J; bases unmatched to any gene: 3. The CDR3 nucleotides are TGTGCCAGCAGTTACTCAGGGACAGCTTACGAGCAGTACTTC. Its translation is CASSYSGTAYEQYF.

This clone was detected only once. The gene calls are TRBV6-5 and TRBJ1-5, with TRBD1 matching 7 bases. Germline V gene sequence: CDR1 MNHEY, CDR2 SVGAGI. V was clipped by 6 bases and J by 7 bases; unmatched bases: 6. The CDR3 contains 13 residues. CDR3 DNA sequence: TGTGCCAGCAGCCGCGACAGGGCCCAGCCCCAGCATTTT. Translated, it gives CASSRDRAQPQHF.

This clone appeared a single time. This chain connects TRBV7-3 to TRBJ2-3, with 9 positions matching TRBD2. The V gene's germline CDR1 is SGHTA and CDR2 FQGTGA. The CDR3 runs to 17 residues. V lost 5 bases to trimming and J lost 2 bases; unmatched junction nucleotides: 11. CDR3 protein: CASSTGGSGGLTDTQYF. In DNA, the CDR3 is TGTGCCAGCAGCACCGGCGGTAGCGGGGGCCTCACAGATACGCAGTATTTT.

The chain recombines TRBV9 with TRBJ2-4; TRBD1 might be the D (5 bases). The CDR3 is 14 amino acids. Germline CDR1 reads SGDLS; CDR2 reads YYNGEE. V shed 3 bases and J shed 3 bases, with 10 bases lying between them. CDR3 sequence: CASSGVRGKNIQYF. The CDR3 coding sequence is TGTGCCAGCAGCGGAGTAAGGGGCAAAAACATTCAGTACTTC.

The chain combines TRBV9 with TRBJ2-2, with 13 bases fitting TRBD2. The CDR3 has 16 amino acids. Germline CDR1 and CDR2: SGDLS and YYNGEE. The junction had 12 bases not matched to a gene; V was cut back by 4 bases and J by 12 bases. As DNA, the CDR3 is TGTGCCAGCAGCCCTGGACTAGCGGGGGACCACCGGAAGCTGTTTTTT. Encoded protein: CASSPGLAGDHRKLFF.

The genes are TRBV9 and TRBJ2-7, with no clear D. The germline CDR1 and CDR2 sequences are SGDLS and YYNGEE. With 0 bases removed from V and 0 bases from J, the gap between germline ends came to 10 bases. The CDR3 has 15 amino acids. CDR3 DNA sequence: TGTGCCAGCAGCGTAGCGCCGTCTAACTCCTACGAGCAGTACTTC. This translates into CASSVAPSNSYEQYF.

The chain is built from TRBV9 and TRBJ1-2; 10 positions agree with TRBD1. This CDR3 region has 19 residues. Trimming cost V 0 bases and J 5 bases; bases outside gene matches: 16. Germline V CDR1 and CDR2: SGDLS, YYNGEE. CDR3 nucleotide sequence: TGTGCCAGCAGCGTAGAAGTCCGAGTTCGGGACAGGGGAAATTATGGCTACACCTTC. It translates to CASSVEVRVRDRGNYGYTF.

The gene calls are TRBV5-1 and TRBJ2-7; tentatively, D is TRBD1 (6 bases). The CDR3 runs to 13 residues. Trimming took 4 bases from V and 6 from J, leaving 14 bases between them. CDR1 SGHRS and CDR2 YFSETQ come from the germline V gene. CDR3 residues: CASSRLEGGEQYF. In DNA, the CDR3 is TGCGCCAGCAGCCGCTTGGAAGGGGGCGAGCAGTACTTC.

The chain links TRBV28 to TRBJ2-2, with a tentative D call TRBD1 (6 bases). Germline V gene lookup returns CDR1 MDHEN and CDR2 SYDVKM. The CDR3 runs to 14 residues. V was pared by 8 bases and J by 4 bases, with 14 bases between. The CDR3, as DNA: TGTGCCAGCTATTCAGGGGCCGCCACCGGGGAGCTGTTTTTT. This translates into CASYSGAATGELFF.

The V gene is TRBV4-3, the J gene TRBJ2-5; TRBD1 might be the D (5 bases). The V gene's germline CDR1 is LGHNA and CDR2 YSLEER. Trimming removed 0 bases from V and 4 bases from J, with 12 bases in between. This CDR3 has 15 residues. This CDR3 is CASSQDWQGGETQYF. CDR3 sequence (DNA): TGCGCCAGCAGCCAAGATTGGCAGGGCGGAGAGACCCAGTACTTC.